A single sample is the source of the 7 T cell receptor beta chains below, sequenced in a study of T-cell memory formation after mild COVID-19. TCRdb re-called the 5' RACE reads with MiXCR, one entry per CDR3 protein. The sample shows a few hundred thousand distinct CDR3 sequences, about 22% of them seen only once. The sequenced sample consisted of PBMCs or a T cell subset sorted from them (not recorded which). These receptors all come from an adult woman who had mild COVID-19 (a few samples of this study predate the infection). Cell type and time point are not known.

The J gene is TRBJ2-3, the V gene TRBV20-1, with 7 bases aligning to TRBD1. CDR3 length equals 14 residues. Germline assignment: CDR1 DFQATT and CDR2 SNEGSKA (reference sequence). J was trimmed by 3 bases and V by 6 bases; bases with no gene match: 9. CDR3 amino acids: CSAPRQGSTDTQYF. The CDR3 DNA reads as TGCAGTGCACCTCGACAGGGATCGACAGATACGCAGTATTTT.

The chain carries TRBV30 and TRBJ2-2; either TRBD1 or TRBD2 may supply D (5 bases each). Trimming removed 2 bases at V and 6 bases at J, with 13 bases between. The CDR3 has 14 amino acids. Germline values: CDR1 GTSNPN, CDR2 SVGIG (reference sequence). CDR3 amino acids: CAWSRQGAAGELFF. The CDR3 nucleotides read TGTGCCTGGAGTCGGCAGGGAGCTGCCGGGGAGCTGTTTTTT.

This chain uses TRBV5-1 with TRBJ1-3; 10 bases agree with TRBD1. The CDR3 covers 16 residues. The germline CDR1 and CDR2 sequences are SGHRS and YFSETQ. V trimming: 0 bases; J trimming: 1 base; junction bases outside the gene matches: 1. The CDR3 sequence: CASSLGQGASGNTIYF. In DNA form, the CDR3 reads TGCGCCAGCAGCTTGGGACAGGGGGCTTCTGGAAACACCATATATTTT. Combining the CDR3 with reference TRBV5-1 and TRBJ1-3 gives the whole variable domain KAGVTQTPRYLIKTRGQQVTLSCSPISGHRSVSWYQQTPGQGLQFLFEYFSETQRNKGNFPGRFSGRQFSNSRSEMNVSTLELGDSALYLCASSLGQGASGNTIYFGEGSWLTVV.

The sample holds many counts of this clonotype. The rearrangement joins TRBV7-2 to TRBJ2-5; TRBD1 is a possible D gene (5 bases). Germline loops: CDR1 SGHTA, CDR2 FQGNSA. With 3 bases removed from V and 3 bases from J, the gap between germline ends came to 8 bases. This CDR3 has 13 amino acids. The CDR3 loop reads CASSLAREETQYF. The CDR3 nucleotides are TGTGCCAGCAGCTTGGCCAGGGAAGAGACCCAGTACTTC. Complete variable domain (other parts from reference TRBV7-2 and TRBJ2-5): GAGVSQSPSNKVTEKGKDVELRCDPISGHTALYWYRQSLGQGLEFLIYFQGNSAPDKSGLPSDRFSAERTGGSVSTLTIQRTQQEDSAVYLCASSLAREETQYFGPGTRLLVL.

This clonotype was detected only a few times. This chain connects TRBV20-1 to TRBJ2-1; TRBD2 agrees at 7 bases. Germline-derived CDR1 and CDR2 are DFQATT and SNEGSKA (reference sequence). CDR3 length: 10 residues. The V segment lost 4 bases and the J segment 11 bases; nucleotides outside the gene matches: 2. Here the CDR3 DNA reads TGCAGTGCTATTGGGACTAAGCAGTTCTTC. Protein: CSAIGTKQFF.

This chain links TRBV18 with TRBJ2-1, with TRBD2 identical over 8 bases. Losses at the gene ends were 3 bases for V and 3 bases for J; bases not matched to a gene: 7. This CDR3 has 16 amino acids. CDR1 and CDR2 from the germline V gene are KGHSH and LQKENI. The CDR3 here is CASSPPGLGLYNEQFF. CDR3 nucleotide sequence: TGTGCCAGCTCACCTCCGGGACTAGGCCTCTACAATGAGCAGTTCTTC.

The gene calls are TRBV15 and TRBJ2-7; TRBD1 matches at 11 bases. V was pared by 3 bases and J by 0 bases, with 4 bases of the junction left unmatched. The CDR3 loop spans 16 amino acids. Germline CDR1 is LNHNV and CDR2 is YYDKDF (reference sequence). The CDR3 is CATSRRGTGGSYEQYF. In DNA, the CDR3 is TGTGCCACCAGCAGGAGGGGGACAGGGGGCTCCTACGAGCAGTACTTC.